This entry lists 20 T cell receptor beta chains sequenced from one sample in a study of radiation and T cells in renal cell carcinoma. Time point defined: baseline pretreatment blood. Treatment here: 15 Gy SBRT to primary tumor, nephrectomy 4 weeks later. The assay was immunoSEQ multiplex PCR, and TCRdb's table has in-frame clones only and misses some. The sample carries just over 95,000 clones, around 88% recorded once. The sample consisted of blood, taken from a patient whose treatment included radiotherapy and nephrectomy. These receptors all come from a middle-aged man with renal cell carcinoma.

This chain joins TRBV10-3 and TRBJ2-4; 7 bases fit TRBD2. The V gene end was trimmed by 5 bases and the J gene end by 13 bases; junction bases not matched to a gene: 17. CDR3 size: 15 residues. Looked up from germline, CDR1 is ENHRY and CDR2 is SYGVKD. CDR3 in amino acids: CAISSSGGGTEIQYF. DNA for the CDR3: TGTGCCATCAGTAGTTCGGGCGGGGGTACCGAGATCCAGTACTTC.

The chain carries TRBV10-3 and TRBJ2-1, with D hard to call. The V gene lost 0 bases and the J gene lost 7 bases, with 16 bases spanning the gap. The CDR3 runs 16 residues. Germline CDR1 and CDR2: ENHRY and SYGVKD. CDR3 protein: CAISESRPAGGNEQFF. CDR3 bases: TGTGCCATCAGTGAGTCGAGGCCAGCAGGTGGGAATGAGCAGTTCTTC.

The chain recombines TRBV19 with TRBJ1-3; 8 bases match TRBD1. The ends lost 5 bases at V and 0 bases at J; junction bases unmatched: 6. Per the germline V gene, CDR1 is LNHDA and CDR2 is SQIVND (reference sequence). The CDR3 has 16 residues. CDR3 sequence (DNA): TGTGCCAGTAGTCGGGACAGGTGGAACTCTGGAAACACCATATATTTT. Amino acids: CASSRDRWNSGNTIYF. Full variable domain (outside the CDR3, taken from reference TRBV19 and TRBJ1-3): DGGITQSPKYLFRKEGQNVTLSCEQNLNHDAMYWYRQDPGQGLRLIYYSQIVNDFQKGDIAEGYSVSREKKESFPLTVTSAQKNPTAFYLCASSRDRWNSGNTIYFGEGSWLTVV.

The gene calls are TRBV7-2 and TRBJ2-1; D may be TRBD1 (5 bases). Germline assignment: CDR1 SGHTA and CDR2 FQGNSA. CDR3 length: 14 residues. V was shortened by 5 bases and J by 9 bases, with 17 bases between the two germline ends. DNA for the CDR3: TGTGCCAGCAGCCGAATCACAGGTGTGGGTGAGCAGTTCTTC. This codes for CASSRITGVGEQFF.

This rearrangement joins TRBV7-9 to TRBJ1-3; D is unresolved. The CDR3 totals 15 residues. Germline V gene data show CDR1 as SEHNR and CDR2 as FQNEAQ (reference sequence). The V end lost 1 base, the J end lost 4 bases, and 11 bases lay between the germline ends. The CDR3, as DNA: TGTGCCAGCAGCTTAGGTTCCCCCTCCGGAAACACCATATATTTT. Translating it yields CASSLGSPSGNTIYF.

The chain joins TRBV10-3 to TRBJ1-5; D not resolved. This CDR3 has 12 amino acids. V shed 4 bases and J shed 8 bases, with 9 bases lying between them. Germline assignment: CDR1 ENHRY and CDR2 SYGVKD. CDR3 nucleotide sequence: TGTGCCATCAGTGTAGCTGGGAAGCCCCAGCATTTT. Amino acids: CAISVAGKPQHF.

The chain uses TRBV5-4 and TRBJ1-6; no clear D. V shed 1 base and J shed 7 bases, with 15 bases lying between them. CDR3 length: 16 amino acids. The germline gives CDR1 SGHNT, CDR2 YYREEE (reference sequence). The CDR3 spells CASSLLPALTNSPLHF. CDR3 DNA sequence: TGTGCCAGCAGCTTGCTGCCAGCGTTAACGAATTCACCCCTCCACTTT. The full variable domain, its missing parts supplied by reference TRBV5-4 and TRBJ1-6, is ETGVTQSPTHLIKTRGQQVTLRCSSQSGHNTVSWYQQALGQGPQFIFQYYREEENGRGNFPPRFSGLQFPNYSSELNVNALELDDSALYLCASSLLPALTNSPLHFGNGTRLTVT.

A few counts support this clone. For the CDR3, the DNA is TGTGCCGCCACAGACGGCGCTGGAAACACCATATATTTT. Protein sequence: CAATDGAGNTIYF. This rearrangement joins TRBV5-4 to TRBJ1-3; D gene ambiguous. This CDR3 contains 13 residues. The germline V gene has CDR1 SGHNT and CDR2 YYREEE (reference sequence). V lost 10 bases and J lost 2, with 13 bases in between.

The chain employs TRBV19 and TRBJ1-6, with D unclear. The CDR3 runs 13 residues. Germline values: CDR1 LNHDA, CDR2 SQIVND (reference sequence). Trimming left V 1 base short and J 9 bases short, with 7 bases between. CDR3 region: CASSIAGISPLHF. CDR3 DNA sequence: TGTGCCAGTAGTATAGCCGGGATTTCACCCCTCCACTTT.

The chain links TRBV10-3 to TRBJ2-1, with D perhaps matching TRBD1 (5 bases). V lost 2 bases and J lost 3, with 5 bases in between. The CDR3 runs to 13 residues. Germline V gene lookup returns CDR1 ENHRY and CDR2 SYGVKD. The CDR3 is CAISEDSYNEQFF. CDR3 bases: TGTGCCATCAGTGAGGACAGCTACAATGAGCAGTTCTTC.

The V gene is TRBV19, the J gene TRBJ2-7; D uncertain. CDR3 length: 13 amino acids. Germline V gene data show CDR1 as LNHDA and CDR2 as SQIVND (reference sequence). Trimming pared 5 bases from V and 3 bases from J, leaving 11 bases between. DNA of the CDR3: TGTGCCAGTAGTTTGGGTGGTCTCTACGAGCAGTACTTC. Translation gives CASSLGGLYEQYF.

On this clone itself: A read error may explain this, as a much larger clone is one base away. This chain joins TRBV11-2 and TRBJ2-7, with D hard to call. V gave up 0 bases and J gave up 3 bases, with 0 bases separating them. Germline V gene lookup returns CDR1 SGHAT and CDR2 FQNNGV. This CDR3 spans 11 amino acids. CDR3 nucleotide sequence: TGTGCCAGCAGCTTAGACTACGAGCAGTACTTC. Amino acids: CASSLDYEQYF. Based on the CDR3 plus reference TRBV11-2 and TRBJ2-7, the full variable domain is EAGVAQSPRYKIIEKRQSVAFWCNPISGHATLYWYQQILGQGPKLLIQFQNNGVVDDSQLPKDRFSAERLKGVDSTLKIQPAKLEDSAVYLCASSLDYEQYFGPGTRLTVT.

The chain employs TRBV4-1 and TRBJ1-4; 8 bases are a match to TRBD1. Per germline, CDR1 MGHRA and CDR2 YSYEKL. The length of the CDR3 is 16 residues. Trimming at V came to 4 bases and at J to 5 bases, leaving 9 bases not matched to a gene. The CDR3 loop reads CASSRPPGQENEKLFF. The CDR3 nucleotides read TGCGCCAGCAGCCGTCCTCCGGGACAGGAGAATGAAAAACTGTTTTTT.

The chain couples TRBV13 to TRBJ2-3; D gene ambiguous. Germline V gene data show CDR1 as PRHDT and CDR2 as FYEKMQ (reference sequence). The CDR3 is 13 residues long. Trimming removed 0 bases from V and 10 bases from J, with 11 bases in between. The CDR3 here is CASSLGLPGSQYF. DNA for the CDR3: TGTGCCAGCAGCTTAGGCCTTCCGGGTTCGCAGTATTTT.

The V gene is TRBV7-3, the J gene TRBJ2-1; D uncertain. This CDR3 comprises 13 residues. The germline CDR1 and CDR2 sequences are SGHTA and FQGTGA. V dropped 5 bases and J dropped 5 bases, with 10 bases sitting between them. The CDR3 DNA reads TGTGCCAGCAGCCGCGGCCCCAACAATGAGCAGTTCTTC. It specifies CASSRGPNNEQFF.

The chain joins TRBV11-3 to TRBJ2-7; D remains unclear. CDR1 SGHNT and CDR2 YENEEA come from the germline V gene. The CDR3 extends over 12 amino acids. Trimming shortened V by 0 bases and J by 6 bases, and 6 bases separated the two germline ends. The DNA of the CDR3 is TGTGCCAGCAGCTTAGACTTCGGCGAGCAGTACTTC. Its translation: CASSLDFGEQYF.

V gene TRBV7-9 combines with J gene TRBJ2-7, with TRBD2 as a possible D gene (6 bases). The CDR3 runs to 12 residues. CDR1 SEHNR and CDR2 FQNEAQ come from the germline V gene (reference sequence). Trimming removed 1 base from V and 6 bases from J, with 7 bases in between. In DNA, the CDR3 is TGTGCCAGCAGCTTAGTGCGGGGCGAGCAGTACTTC. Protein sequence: CASSLVRGEQYF.

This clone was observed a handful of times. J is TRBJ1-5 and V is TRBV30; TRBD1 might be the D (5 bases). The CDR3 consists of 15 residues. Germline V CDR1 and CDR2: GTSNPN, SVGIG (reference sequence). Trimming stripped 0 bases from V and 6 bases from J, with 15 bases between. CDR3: CAWSVRGRAAQPQHF. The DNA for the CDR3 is TGTGCCTGGAGTGTACGGGGGAGGGCAGCTCAGCCCCAGCATTTT.

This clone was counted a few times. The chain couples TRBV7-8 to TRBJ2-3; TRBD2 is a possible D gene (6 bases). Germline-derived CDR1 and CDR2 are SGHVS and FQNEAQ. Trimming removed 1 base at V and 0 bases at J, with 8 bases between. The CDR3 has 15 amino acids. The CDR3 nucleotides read TGTGCCAGCAGCTTAGTGGGGACTAGCACAGATACGCAGTATTTT. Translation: CASSLVGTSTDTQYF. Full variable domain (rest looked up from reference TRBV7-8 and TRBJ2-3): GAGVSQSPRYKVAKRGQDVALRCDPISGHVSLFWYQQALGQGPEFLTYFQNEAQLDKSGLPSDRFFAERPEGSVSTLKIQRTQQEDSAVYLCASSLVGTSTDTQYFGPGTRLTVL.

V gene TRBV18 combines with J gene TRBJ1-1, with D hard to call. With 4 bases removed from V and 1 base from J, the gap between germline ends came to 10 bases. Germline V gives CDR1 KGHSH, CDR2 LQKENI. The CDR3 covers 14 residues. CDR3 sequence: CASSLGRGNTEAFF. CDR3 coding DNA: TGTGCCAGCTCACTAGGGCGCGGGAACACTGAAGCTTTCTTT.